This note documents a single T cell receptor beta chain sequence. The antigen is unknown. The sample comes from a study of T cells in localized non-small cell lung cancer. Study-wide results and caveats: Higher blood T cell density went with longer overall survival. Clonality of T cells reached its maximum in uninvolved adjacent lung, surpassing tumor. Sequencing was limited to one tumor region, leaving the possibility of heterogeneity open. Out of the top 100 tumor clones, a median approximately 61 were seen in adjacent lung.

Germline values: CDR1 SGHRS, CDR2 YFSETQ. The CDR3 has 13 amino acids. Between the trimmed V and J ends, which lost 5 bases and 3 bases, there was a span of 12 bases. TCRdb's table, derived via immunoSEQ multiplex PCR, lists solely in-frame clones and lacks some. The sample includes about 72,000 clones, just under 85% of them seen just once. Sequenced here: peripheral blood, sampled before any cancer treatment. This clonotype was sampled from a female donor of 60 years or more with stage I lung adenocarcinoma. The gene calls are TRBV5-1 and TRBJ2-7; D perhaps matches TRBD2 (5 bases). The CDR3 DNA follows: TGCGCCAGCAGTCTCTCCGGGAACTACGAGCAGTACTTC. Its protein is CASSLSGNYEQYF. The whole variable domain, filled in from reference TRBV5-1 and TRBJ2-7, reads KAGVTQTPRYLIKTRGQQVTLSCSPISGHRSVSWYQQTPGQGLQFLFEYFSETQRNKGNFPGRFSGRQFSNSRSEMNVSTLELGDSALYLCASSLSGNYEQYFGPGTRLTVT.